This is a list of T cell receptor beta chains from one sample in a study of blood T cells in healthy people across ages. TCRdb passed the 5' RACE reads through MiXCR, listing each CDR3 protein once. The table records about 780,000 distinct CDR3 sequences, around 62% of them present only once. The sequenced sample was blood. These receptors were obtained from a man under 40 in good health. The CDR3 runs from the conserved cysteine through the conserved F or W.

CAIGRDGLRGEQYF,TRBJ2-7,TRBV10-3
CSARSGGQETQYF,TRBJ2-5,TRBV20-1
CSASFTGAGGSYEQYF,TRBJ2-7,TRBV20-1
CASSQDPFGGITDTQYF,TRBJ2-3,TRBV4-3
CASSPDRDEQFF,TRBJ2-1,TRBV5-1
CSGSSGGAYEQFF,TRBJ2-1,TRBV29-1
CASSYPDTLNTQYF,TRBJ2-3,TRBV6-2/TRBV6-3
CASSEMRGAQYF,TRBJ2-3,TRBV6-1
CASSQQANTGELFF,TRBJ2-2,TRBV3-1
CASSHRDRANEQYF,TRBJ2-7,TRBV4-3
CASSLNRQAGGYTF,TRBJ1-2,TRBV7-9
CAGSLVRGSSYEQYF,TRBJ2-7,TRBV5-1
CASSVRGVGTDTQYF,TRBJ2-3,TRBV9
CVSSVGQEVYGYTF,TRBJ1-2,TRBV7-2
CASSYGGRQPQHF,TRBJ1-5,TRBV6-2/TRBV6-3
CASSTGRGGPYEQFF,TRBJ2-1,TRBV7-2
CASSLVPAIQETQYF,TRBJ2-5,TRBV7-7
CSVDSSGGTDTQYF,TRBJ2-3,TRBV29-1
CASSAQDRAGYTF,TRBJ1-2,TRBV28
CASSPAPTSAGETQYF,TRBJ2-5,TRBV4-3
CSVGTGGNEQFF,TRBJ2-1,TRBV29-1
CASSSGVLPLHF,TRBJ1-6,TRBV5-4
CATSELQGARETQFF,TRBJ2-1,TRBV24-1
CASSLRGTEPFGYGYTF,TRBJ1-2,TRBV7-9
CASSQDTQPQHF,TRBJ1-5,TRBV3-1
CASSAWGQRETQFF,TRBJ2-1,TRBV5-6
CASSLVPANYGYTF,TRBJ1-2,TRBV7-9